This T cell receptor (beta chain) stems from a study of Ad26.COV2.S vaccination and SARS-CoV-2 variants. Overall study context: Donor participated within the Ad26.COV2.S arm of the COV1001 trial. Study findings and constraints: From the TCR breadth and depth analyses, total T cell responses may have been underestimated.

The junction had 9 bases not matched to a gene; V was cut back by 0 bases and J by 5 bases. In germline, CDR1 is SGHRS, CDR2 YFSETQ. The CDR3 spans 16 residues. Profiled with immunoSEQ multiplex PCR; TCRdb holds only in-frame clones, not every one. The sample comprises about 420,000 clones, approximately 90% of which are singletons, and around 3.6% rests with the top ten. The sample's treatment: 19 received Ad26.COV2.S at low or high dose, single or two shots; several received placebo; per-sample allocation not given. Specimens were obtained on day 63 following the first vaccine or placebo injection. This person who donated was an adult of 18-55 years in Boston. This clone came up once. Its target is not known.

The sample consisted of peripheral blood, taken in a trial of Ad26.COV2.S vaccine versus placebo. This chain uses TRBV5-1 with TRBJ2-7; 9 bases line up with TRBD1. The TCR comes from a person between 18 and 65 years old who received the Ad26.COV2.S COVID-19 vaccine or a placebo. Written as DNA, the CDR3 is TGCGCCAGCAGCTTGGTTTACGGTGGGACAGGGAACGAGCAGTACTTC. Translation gives CASSLVYGGTGNEQYF.